This T cell receptor delta chain emerged from a study of delta chains in infants with herpesvirus infections. Points from the study as a whole: No race- or environment-matched controls existed, and samples were few. Uninfected infants and those infected after 120 days lacked the public clonotype. Possibly, this public clonotype is present below detection in uninfected infants.

By share, this clone ranks as large (0.1 to 1%). Its antigen remains unidentified. Other nucleotide sequences in the sample specify the same CDR3. PBMC RNA was reverse transcribed using gamma-chain- and delta-chain-specific primers. TCRdb reran clone calling via CATT on the RT-PCR reads. Among about 990 delta-chain clones, 25% to 30% were seen once, and the ten largest hold 14%. V lost 0 bases and J lost 0; bases outside the gene matches: 3. CDR3 length: 18 amino acids. Per the germline V gene, CDR1 is GEAIGNYY and CDR2 is EKD. The rearrangement joins TRDV2 to TRDJ3, with 8 positions matching TRDD3. The input for sequencing was peripheral blood, taken at time point 2 of longitudinal follow-up. The receptor was isolated from a human donor who was a Ugandan infant, either HIV-exposed or HIV-unexposed (not recorded which). This chain's CDR3 is CACDTAGGYSWDTRQMFF. CDR3 DNA sequence: TGTGCCTGTGACACCGCCGGGGGATACTCCTGGGACACCCGACAGATGTTTTTC.